The 9 T cell receptor beta chains presented below share a single source sample, sequenced in a study of control samples from healthy donors and cancer patients. The assay was immunoSEQ multiplex PCR, and TCRdb's table has in-frame clones only and misses some. The profile shows tens of thousands of clones, 85% to 90% of them singletons. Sequences were obtained from PBMCs. Source of these receptors: a woman in her thirties or forties with lung cancer.

The chain uses TRBV7-3 and TRBJ2-1; 10 bases map to TRBD2. This CDR3 comprises 15 residues. After removal of 2 bases from V and 4 bases from J, the junction contained 2 bases not matched to a gene. Germline CDR1 SGHTA, CDR2 FQGTGA. CDR3 protein: CASSLGLAEYNEQFF. Here the CDR3 DNA reads TGTGCCAGCAGCTTAGGACTAGCGGAATACAATGAGCAGTTCTTC.

Here the CDR3 reads CASSLTDRRIEKLFF. CDR3 DNA: TGTGCCAGCAGCTTGACCGACAGGAGGATTGAAAAACTGTTTTTT. V usage is TRBV5-6 and J usage is TRBJ1-4; perhaps TRBD1 as D (6 bases). Between the trimmed V and J ends, which lost 1 base and 7 bases, there was a span of 14 bases. This CDR3 is built from 15 residues. CDR1 is SGHDT and CDR2 is YYEEEE in the germline V gene.

Of note for this clone: Germline and junction disagree at one end, which may indicate a read error. This specimen includes other DNA sequences encoding the same CDR3. The V gene is TRBV7-8, the J gene TRBJ2-2; 7 bases agree with TRBD1. Germline CDR1 and CDR2: SGHVS and FQNEAQ. This CDR3 has 13 amino acids. CDR3 nucleotide sequence: TGTGCCAGCAGGACAGGGAACACCGGGGAGTTGTTTTTT. As protein: CASRTGNTGELFF.

CDR3 sequence reads: CASSILHASNYGYTF. The CDR3 nucleotides are TGTGCCAGTAGTATCTTGCACGCCTCGAACTATGGCTACACCTTC. The rearrangement uses TRBV19 and TRBJ1-2, with no clear D. The CDR3 is 15 amino acids. With 3 bases removed from V and 2 bases from J, the gap between germline ends came to 13 bases. Germline V gene lookup returns CDR1 LNHDA and CDR2 SQIVND (reference sequence).

The chain recombines TRBV4-3 with TRBJ1-4; D not certain. CDR1 and CDR2 (germline): LGHNA, YSLEER. This CDR3 is 14 amino acids long. V was clipped by 0 bases and J by 0 bases, with 2 bases between them. CDR3 residues: CASSQEPTNEKLFF. Here the CDR3 DNA reads TGCGCCAGCAGCCAAGAACCAACTAATGAAAAACTGTTTTTT.

The chain is built from TRBV14 and TRBJ1-2, with D unresolved. CDR1 and CDR2 (germline): SGHDN, FVKESK. Trimming took 2 bases from V and 6 from J, leaving 16 bases between them. The CDR3 length is 15 residues. Here the CDR3 DNA reads TGTGCCAGCAGCCAAATAGACTCTACGGCAGATGGCTACACCTTC. This gives the protein CASSQIDSTADGYTF.

The chain couples TRBV7-3 to TRBJ1-2, with a tentative D call TRBD1 (5 bases). Trimming cost V 1 base and J 2 bases, with 8 bases left between them. This CDR3 comprises 14 residues. Germline assignment: CDR1 SGHTA and CDR2 FQGTGA. As DNA, the CDR3 is TGTGCCAGCAGCTTAAATGGGGGGAACTATGGCTACACCTTC. The encoded protein is CASSLNGGNYGYTF.

This sequence joins TRBV6-4 and TRBJ2-3; 7 bases are a match to TRBD1. The germline gives CDR1 MRHNA, CDR2 SNTAGT. J lost 1 base, V lost 5 bases, and 6 bases had no gene match. The CDR3 is 15 residues long. In nucleotides, the CDR3 is TGTGCCAGCAGTTCCGGGACAGTGGGCACAGATACGCAGTATTTT. Translated: CASSSGTVGTDTQYF.

The rearrangement uses TRBV2 and TRBJ1-5; D gene unclear. Germline CDR1 reads SNHLY; CDR2 reads FYNNEI. The CDR3 is 13 amino acids. With 5 bases removed from V and 4 bases from J, the gap between germline ends came to 9 bases. CDR3 nucleotide sequence: TGTGCCAGCAGTCCGGGGTCGAATCAGCCCCAGCATTTT. This gives the protein CASSPGSNQPQHF.